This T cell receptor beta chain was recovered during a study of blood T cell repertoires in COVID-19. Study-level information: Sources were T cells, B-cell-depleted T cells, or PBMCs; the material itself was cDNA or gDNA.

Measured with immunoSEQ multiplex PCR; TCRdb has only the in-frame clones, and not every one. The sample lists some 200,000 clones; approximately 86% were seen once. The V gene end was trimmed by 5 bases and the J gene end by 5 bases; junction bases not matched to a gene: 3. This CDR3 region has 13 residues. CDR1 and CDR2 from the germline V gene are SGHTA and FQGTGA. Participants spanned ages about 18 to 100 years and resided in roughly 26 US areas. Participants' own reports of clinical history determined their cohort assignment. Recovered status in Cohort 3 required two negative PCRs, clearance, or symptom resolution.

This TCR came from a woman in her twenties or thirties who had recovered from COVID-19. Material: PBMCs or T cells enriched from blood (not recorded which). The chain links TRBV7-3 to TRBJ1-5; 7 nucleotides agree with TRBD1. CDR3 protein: CASSTDRDQPQHF. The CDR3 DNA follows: TGTGCCAGCAGCACCGACAGGGATCAGCCCCAGCATTTT.